These T cell receptor beta chains were read from a single sample in a study of T cells after yellow fever vaccination. In TCRdb, the 5' RACE reads were re-called with MiXCR into one record per CDR3 protein. Seen here are fewer than 350,000 distinct CDR3 sequences, 8.7% observed once, and the top ten hold 18%. The source was PBMCs, collected on the day of the first yellow fever vaccination. All receptors derive from a man aged 18 to 30 who received the YFV17D yellow fever vaccine. Each CDR3 is given with its conserved first and last residue. Fields, in order: clone size, D gene, V gene, J gene, CDR3 length, CDR3 protein, CDR3 DNA. D genes are given only for firm matches. The size of a clone is reported for some rows only, either as once, few or many, or as a class for expanded clones.

>few|.|TRBV15|TRBJ2-5|12
CATRSGQETQYF
TGTGCCACCAGGTCAGGGCAAGAGACCCAGTACTTC
>few|.|TRBV24-1|TRBJ1-1|14
CATRGAGMNTEAFF
TGTGCCACCAGGGGGGCGGGAATGAACACTGAAGCTTTCTTT
>few|.|TRBV7-9|TRBJ2-7|12
CATLAVPYEQYF
TGTGCCACCTTAGCAGTCCCCTACGAGCAGTACTTC
>few|.|TRBV3-1|TRBJ1-2|15
CASSQDHGGAGGYTF
TGTGCCAGCAGCCAAGATCACGGAGGGGCTGGCGGCTACACCTTC
>few|.|TRBV12-3/TRBV12-4|TRBJ2-1|12
CASSLGDPEQFF
TGTGCCAGCAGTTTGGGAGACCCGGAGCAGTTCTTC
>.|.|TRBV12-3/TRBV12-4|TRBJ2-7|12
CASSFTGDEQYF
TGTGCCAGCAGTTTTACGGGGGACGAGCAGTACTTC
>few|TRBD2|TRBV12-3/TRBV12-4|TRBJ2-3|15
CASSLGGGDTDTQYF
TGTGCCAGCAGTCTCGGGGGGGGCGACACAGATACGCAGTATTTT
>few|.|TRBV5-1|TRBJ1-2|16
CASSPGGVRDNYGYTF
TGCGCCAGCAGCCCGGGAGGGGTACGTGATAACTATGGCTACACCTTC
>few|TRBD2|TRBV6-1|TRBJ2-3|15
CASRELAGSTDTQYF
TGTGCCAGCAGAGAACTAGCGGGGAGCACAGATACGCAGTATTTT
>.|TRBD2|TRBV7-9|TRBJ2-1|15
CASGLAGGAYNEQFF
TGTGCCAGCGGACTAGCGGGGGGGGCCTACAATGAGCAGTTCTTC
>few|.|TRBV19|TRBJ2-6|21
CASSFLSTGRSVPRSANVLTF
TGTGCCAGTAGTTTCTTGTCAACAGGGAGGAGTGTCCCGCGGAGTGCCAACGTCCTGACTTTC
>few|TRBD2|TRBV11-2|TRBJ2-1|18
CASSSRLAGGPAYNEQFF
TGTGCCAGCAGCTCCAGACTAGCGGGGGGGCCTGCCTACAATGAGCAGTTCTTC
>.|.|TRBV28|TRBJ1-1|13
CALGGGMDTEAFF
TGTGCCCTCGGCGGGGGGATGGACACTGAAGCTTTCTTT
>many|.|TRBV4-3|TRBJ1-6|13
CASSQVNNSPLHF
TGCGCCAGCAGCCAAGTAAATAATTCACCCCTCCACTTT
>few|TRBD2|TRBV7-8|TRBJ2-5|13
CASIAGGLETQYF
TGTGCCAGCATAGCGGGGGGGTTGGAGACCCAGTACTTC
>few|TRBD1|TRBV5-4|TRBJ1-1|15
CASSLGGTGLTEAFF
TGTGCCAGCAGCTTGGGCGGGACAGGTCTCACTGAAGCTTTCTTT
>.|.|TRBV6-5|TRBJ2-2|17
CASSYSLLVLDTGELFF
TGTGCCAGCAGTTACTCGCTCCTGGTCCTAGATACCGGGGAGCTGTTTTTT
>.|.|TRBV19|TRBJ1-1|16
CASSPAGARANTEAFF
TGTGCCAGTAGTCCGGCCGGGGCACGGGCGAACACTGAAGCTTTCTTT
>few|.|TRBV12-3/TRBV12-4|TRBJ1-2|15
CASSFSNSFNYGYTF
TGTGCCAGCAGTTTTAGCAACAGTTTCAACTATGGCTACACCTTC
>few|.|TRBV9|TRBJ1-5|15
CASSVDGGSNQPQHF
TGTGCCAGCAGCGTAGACGGAGGTAGCAATCAGCCCCAGCATTTT
>.|.|TRBV6-1|TRBJ2-7|13
CASSPLVLGEQYF
TGTGCCAGCAGTCCCCTGGTCTTGGGCGAGCAGTACTTC
>.|.|TRBV29-1|TRBJ2-5|17
CSVAGVGGQRSGETQYF
TGCAGCGTCGCGGGGGTCGGGGGACAACGGAGTGGGGAGACCCAGTACTTC
>.|TRBD1|TRBV2|TRBJ1-3|15
CASRETGGTQNTIYF
TGTGCCAGCCGGGAGACAGGGGGTACTCAAAACACCATATATTTT
>few|TRBD1|TRBV30|TRBJ1-5|15
CAWSEGTASNQPQHF
TGTGCCTGGAGTGAGGGGACAGCAAGTAATCAGCCCCAGCATTTT
>.|TRBD2|TRBV5-1|TRBJ2-1|14
CASSPDTSESEQFF
TGCGCCAGCAGTCCGGATACTAGCGAAAGTGAGCAGTTCTTC
>many|.|TRBV5-1|TRBJ2-3|14
CASSRTSSTDTQYF
TGCGCCAGCAGCAGGACATCTAGCACAGATACGCAGTATTTT
>.|.|TRBV7-2|TRBJ1-2|13
CASSLTALDGYTF
TGTGCCAGCAGTCTGACAGCCCTGGATGGCTACACCTTC
>.|TRBD1|TRBV3-1|TRBJ1-6|15
CASSHDRGLASPLHF
TGTGCCAGCAGCCACGACAGGGGTTTAGCTTCACCCCTCCACTTT
>.|.|TRBV5-1|TRBJ2-5|14
CASTYGVLQETQYF
TGCGCCAGCACCTATGGCGTCCTTCAAGAGACCCAGTACTTC
>many|TRBD1|TRBV7-2|TRBJ1-2|14
CASRQQGNNYGYTF
TGTGCCAGCAGACAACAGGGGAACAACTATGGCTACACCTTC
>many|TRBD1|TRBV7-8|TRBJ2-2|16
CASSTRDRGQTGELFF
TGTGCCAGCAGCACCCGCGACAGGGGGCAAACCGGGGAGCTGTTTTTT
>few|.|TRBV7-2|TRBJ1-1|14
CASSLVGGKAEAFF
TGTGCCAGCAGCTTAGTTGGGGGGAAGGCTGAAGCTTTCTTT
>many|.|TRBV12-3/TRBV12-4|TRBJ1-1|13
CASQTDANTEAFF
TGTGCCAGCCAGACAGATGCGAACACTGAAGCTTTCTTT
>few|.|TRBV7-9|TRBJ2-3|16
CASSEGRATGIDTQYF
TGTGCCAGCAGCGAAGGCCGGGCCACCGGTATCGATACGCAGTATTTT
>few|.|TRBV7-9|TRBJ2-5|12
CASGSRQETQYF
TGTGCCAGCGGGTCCAGACAAGAGACCCAGTACTTC
>.|.|TRBV7-9|TRBJ2-5|15
CASSLETGLQETQYF
TGTGCCAGCAGCTTGGAAACGGGGCTGCAAGAGACCCAGTACTTC
>few|.|TRBV10-2|TRBJ2-1|14
CANSLGPPNNEQFF
TGCGCCAACTCACTAGGACCTCCAAACAATGAGCAGTTCTTC
>.|.|TRBV4-3|TRBJ1-6|13
CASSQGRRSSLHF
TGCGCCAGCAGCCAAGGAAGAAGGTCCTCCCTCCACTTT
>.|TRBD1|TRBV6-1|TRBJ1-6|17
CASSPQDRSSYNSPLHF
TGTGCCAGCAGTCCCCAGGACAGGAGCTCCTATAATTCACCCCTCCACTTT
>many|.|TRBV4-3|TRBJ2-3|18
CASSQDLLTGASTDTQYF
TGCGCCAGCAGCCAAGATCTGCTTACGGGGGCTAGCACAGATACGCAGTATTTT
>.|.|TRBV29-1|TRBJ2-3|13
CSSREYGTDTQYF
TGCAGCTCCCGGGAATATGGCACAGATACGCAGTATTTT
>few|TRBD1|TRBV27|TRBJ2-5|12
CASRNRGETQYF
TGTGCCAGCAGGAACAGGGGAGAGACCCAGTACTTC
>many|.|TRBV5-1|TRBJ2-3|14
CASSFSNPADTQYF
TGCGCCAGCAGCTTTAGCAATCCGGCAGATACGCAGTATTTT
>many|.|TRBV6-1|TRBJ2-7|16
CASSPRQTGLDYEQYF
TGTGCCAGCAGCCCCCGCCAAACAGGGTTAGACTACGAGCAGTACTTC
>few|.|TRBV5-1|TRBJ2-1|12
CASSRLNNEQFF
TGCGCCAGCAGCCGACTGAACAATGAGCAGTTCTTC
>few|.|TRBV5-1|TRBJ2-2|14
CASSLFTPTGELFF
TGCGCCAGCAGCTTGTTTACCCCAACCGGGGAGCTGTTTTTT
>.|.|TRBV3-1|TRBJ2-2|12
CASRPITGELFF
TGTGCCAGCAGACCAATCACCGGGGAGCTGTTTTTT
>many|.|TRBV9|TRBJ2-1|16
CASSVAGGSSYNEQFF
TGTGCCAGCAGCGTAGCTGGGGGGAGCTCCTACAATGAGCAGTTCTTC
>few|.|TRBV4-2|TRBJ2-1|15
CASSQGGGPYNEQFF
TGTGCCAGCAGCCAAGGCGGCGGGCCCTACAATGAGCAGTTCTTC
>many|.|TRBV20-1|TRBJ1-3|15
CSARGDTDSGNTIYF
TGCAGTGCCAGAGGGGACACTGACTCTGGAAACACCATATATTTT
>many|TRBD1|TRBV6-5|TRBJ1-2|15
CASSWGQGGDYGYTF
TGTGCCAGCAGTTGGGGACAGGGGGGAGACTATGGCTACACCTTC
>.|.|TRBV29-1|TRBJ1-1|12
CSGLKGNTEAFF
TGCAGCGGTTTAAAAGGAAACACTGAAGCTTTCTTT
>few|.|TRBV18|TRBJ2-1|14
CASSPEIWADEQFF
TGTGCCAGCTCACCCGAAATTTGGGCCGATGAGCAGTTCTTC
>few|.|TRBV11-2|TRBJ1-3|15
CASITTQGSGNTIYF
TGTGCCAGCATCACGACGCAAGGGTCTGGAAACACCATATATTTT
>.|TRBD2|TRBV5-4|TRBJ2-5|18
CASSTGTSGGRRQETQYF
TGTGCCAGCAGCACTGGGACTAGCGGGGGCCGTCGCCAAGAGACCCAGTACTTC
>.|TRBD2|TRBV10-3|TRBJ2-1|13
CAIDSGEYNEQFF
TGTGCCATCGATAGCGGGGAGTACAATGAGCAGTTCTTC
>many|.|TRBV7-2|TRBJ1-6|14
CASSLFGGNSPLHF
TGTGCCAGCAGCCTCTTCGGGGGTAATTCACCCCTCCACTTT
>.|.|TRBV12-3/TRBV12-4|TRBJ2-3|14
CASSLGLFTDTQYF
TGTGCCAGCAGTTTAGGGTTGTTCACAGATACGCAGTATTTT
>few|.|TRBV2|TRBJ1-2|13
CASSDARGYGYTF
TGTGCCAGCAGTGACGCGCGGGGCTATGGCTACACCTTC